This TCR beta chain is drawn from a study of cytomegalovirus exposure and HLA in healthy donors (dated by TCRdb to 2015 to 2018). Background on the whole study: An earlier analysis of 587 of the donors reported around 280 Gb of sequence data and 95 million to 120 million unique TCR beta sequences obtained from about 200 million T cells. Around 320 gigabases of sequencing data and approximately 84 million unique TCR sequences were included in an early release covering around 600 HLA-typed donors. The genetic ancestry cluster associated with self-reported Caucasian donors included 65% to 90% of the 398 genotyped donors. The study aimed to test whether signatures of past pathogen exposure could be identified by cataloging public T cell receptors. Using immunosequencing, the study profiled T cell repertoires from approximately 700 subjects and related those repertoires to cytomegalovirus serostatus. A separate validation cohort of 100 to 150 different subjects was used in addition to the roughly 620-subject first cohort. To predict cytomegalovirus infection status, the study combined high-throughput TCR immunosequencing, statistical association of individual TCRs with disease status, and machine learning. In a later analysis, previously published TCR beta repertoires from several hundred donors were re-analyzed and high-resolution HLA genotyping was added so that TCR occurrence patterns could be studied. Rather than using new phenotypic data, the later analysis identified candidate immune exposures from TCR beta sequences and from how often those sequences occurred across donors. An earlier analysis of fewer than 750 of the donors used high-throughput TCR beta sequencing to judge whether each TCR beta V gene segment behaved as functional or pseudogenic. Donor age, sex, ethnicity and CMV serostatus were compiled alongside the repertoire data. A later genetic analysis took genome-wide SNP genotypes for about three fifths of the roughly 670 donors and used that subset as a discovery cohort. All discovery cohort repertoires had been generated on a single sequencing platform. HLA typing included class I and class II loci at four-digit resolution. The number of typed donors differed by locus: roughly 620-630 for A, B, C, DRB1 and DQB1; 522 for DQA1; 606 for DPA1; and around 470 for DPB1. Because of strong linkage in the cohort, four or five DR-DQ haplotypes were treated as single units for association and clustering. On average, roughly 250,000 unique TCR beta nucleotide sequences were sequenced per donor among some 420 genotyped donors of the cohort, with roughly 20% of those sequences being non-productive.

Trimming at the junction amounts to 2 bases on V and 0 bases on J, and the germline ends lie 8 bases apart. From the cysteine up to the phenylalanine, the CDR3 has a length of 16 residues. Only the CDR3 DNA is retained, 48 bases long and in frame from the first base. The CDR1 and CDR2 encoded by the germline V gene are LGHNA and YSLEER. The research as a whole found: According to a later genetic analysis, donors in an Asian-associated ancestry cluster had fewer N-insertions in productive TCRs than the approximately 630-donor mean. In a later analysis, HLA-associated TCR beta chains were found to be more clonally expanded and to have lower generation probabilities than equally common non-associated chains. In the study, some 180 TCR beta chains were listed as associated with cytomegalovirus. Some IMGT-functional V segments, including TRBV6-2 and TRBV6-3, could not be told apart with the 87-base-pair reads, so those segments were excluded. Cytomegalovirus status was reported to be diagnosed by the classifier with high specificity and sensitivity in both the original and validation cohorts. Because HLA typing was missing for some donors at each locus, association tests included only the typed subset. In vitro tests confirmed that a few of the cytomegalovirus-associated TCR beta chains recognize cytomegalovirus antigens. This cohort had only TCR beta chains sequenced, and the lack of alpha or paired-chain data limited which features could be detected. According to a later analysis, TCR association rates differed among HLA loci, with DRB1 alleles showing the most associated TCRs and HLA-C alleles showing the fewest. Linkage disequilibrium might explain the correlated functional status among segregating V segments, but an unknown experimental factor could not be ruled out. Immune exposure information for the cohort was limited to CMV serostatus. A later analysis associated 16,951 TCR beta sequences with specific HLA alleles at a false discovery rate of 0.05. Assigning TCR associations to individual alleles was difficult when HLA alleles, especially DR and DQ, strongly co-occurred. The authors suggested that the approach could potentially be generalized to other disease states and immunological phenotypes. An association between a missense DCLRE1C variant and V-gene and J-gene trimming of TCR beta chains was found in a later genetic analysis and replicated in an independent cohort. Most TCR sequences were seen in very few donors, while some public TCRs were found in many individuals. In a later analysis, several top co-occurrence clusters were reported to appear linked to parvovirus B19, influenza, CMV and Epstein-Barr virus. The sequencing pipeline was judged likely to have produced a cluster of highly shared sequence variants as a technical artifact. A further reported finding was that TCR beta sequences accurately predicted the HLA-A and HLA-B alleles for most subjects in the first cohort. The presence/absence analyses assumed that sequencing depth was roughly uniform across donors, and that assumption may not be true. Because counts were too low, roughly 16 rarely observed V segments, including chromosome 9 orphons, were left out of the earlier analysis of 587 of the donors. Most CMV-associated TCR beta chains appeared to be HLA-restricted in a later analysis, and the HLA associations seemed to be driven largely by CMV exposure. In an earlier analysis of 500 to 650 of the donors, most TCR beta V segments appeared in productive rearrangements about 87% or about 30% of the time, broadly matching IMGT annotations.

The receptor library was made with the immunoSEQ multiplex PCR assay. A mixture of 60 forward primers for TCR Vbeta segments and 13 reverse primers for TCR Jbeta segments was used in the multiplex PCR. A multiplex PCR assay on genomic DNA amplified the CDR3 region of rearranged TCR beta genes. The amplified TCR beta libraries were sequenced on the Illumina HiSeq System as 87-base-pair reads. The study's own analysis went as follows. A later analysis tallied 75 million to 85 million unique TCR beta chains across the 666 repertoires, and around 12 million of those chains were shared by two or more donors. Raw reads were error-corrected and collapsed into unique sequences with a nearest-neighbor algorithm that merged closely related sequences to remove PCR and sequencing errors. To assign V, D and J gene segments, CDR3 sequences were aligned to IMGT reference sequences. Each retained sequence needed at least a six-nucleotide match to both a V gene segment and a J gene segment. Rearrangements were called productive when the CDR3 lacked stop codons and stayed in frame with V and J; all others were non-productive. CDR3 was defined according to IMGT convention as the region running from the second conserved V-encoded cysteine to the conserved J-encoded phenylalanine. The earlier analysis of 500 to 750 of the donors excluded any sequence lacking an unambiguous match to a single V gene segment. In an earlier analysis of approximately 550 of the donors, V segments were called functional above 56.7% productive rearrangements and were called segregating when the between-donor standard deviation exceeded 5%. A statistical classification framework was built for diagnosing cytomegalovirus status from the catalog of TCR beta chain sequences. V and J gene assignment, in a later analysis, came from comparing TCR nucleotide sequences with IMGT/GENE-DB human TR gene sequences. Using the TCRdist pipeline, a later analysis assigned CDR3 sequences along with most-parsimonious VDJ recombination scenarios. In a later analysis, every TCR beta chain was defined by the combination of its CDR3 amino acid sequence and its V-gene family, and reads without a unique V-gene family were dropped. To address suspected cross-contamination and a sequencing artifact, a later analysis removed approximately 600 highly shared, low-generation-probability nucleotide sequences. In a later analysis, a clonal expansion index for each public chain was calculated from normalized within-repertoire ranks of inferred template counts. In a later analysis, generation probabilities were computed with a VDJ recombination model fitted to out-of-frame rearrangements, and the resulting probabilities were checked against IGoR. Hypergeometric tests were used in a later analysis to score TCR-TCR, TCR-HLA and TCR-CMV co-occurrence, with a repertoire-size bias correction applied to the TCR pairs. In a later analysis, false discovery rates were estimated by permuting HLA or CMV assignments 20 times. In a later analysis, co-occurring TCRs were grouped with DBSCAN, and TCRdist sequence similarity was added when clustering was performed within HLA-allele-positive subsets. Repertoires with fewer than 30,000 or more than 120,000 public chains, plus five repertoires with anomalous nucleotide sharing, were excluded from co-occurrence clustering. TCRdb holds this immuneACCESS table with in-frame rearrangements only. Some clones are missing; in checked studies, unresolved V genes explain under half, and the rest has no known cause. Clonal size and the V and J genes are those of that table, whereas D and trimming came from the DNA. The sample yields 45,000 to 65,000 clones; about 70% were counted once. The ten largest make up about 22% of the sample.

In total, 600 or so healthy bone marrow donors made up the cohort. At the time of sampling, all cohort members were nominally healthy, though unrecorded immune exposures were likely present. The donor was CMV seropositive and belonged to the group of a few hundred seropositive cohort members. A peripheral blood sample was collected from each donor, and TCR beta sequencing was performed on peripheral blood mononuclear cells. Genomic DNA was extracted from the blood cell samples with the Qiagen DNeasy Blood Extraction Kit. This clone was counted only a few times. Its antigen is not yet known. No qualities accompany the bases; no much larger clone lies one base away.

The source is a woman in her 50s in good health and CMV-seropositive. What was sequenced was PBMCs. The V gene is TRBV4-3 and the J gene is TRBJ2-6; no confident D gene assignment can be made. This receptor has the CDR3 CASSQHRVSGANVLTF. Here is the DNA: TGCGCCAGCAGCCAACACCGCGTCTCTGGGGCCAACGTCCTGACTTTC.